One sample yielded the 6 T cell receptor beta chains listed below, sequenced in a study of cytomegalovirus exposure and HLA in healthy donors (dated by TCRdb to between 2016 and 2019). Libraries were prepared through the immunoSEQ multiplex PCR assay. A mixture of 60 forward primers for TCR Vbeta segments and 13 reverse primers for TCR Jbeta segments was used in the multiplex PCR. The source is immuneACCESS, and TCRdb retained only in-frame sequences with V and J called. Part of the clones is not carried over; for the studies checked, unresolved V genes explain less than half of this, and the remainder is unexplained. This sample holds 150,000 to 200,000 clones; almost 85% were observed only once. The ten biggest clones cover about 0.26% of the sample. Sequences were obtained from PBMCs. All receptors derive from a boy younger than 18 in good health and CMV-seronegative.

The gene calls are TRBV7-2 and TRBJ1-1; 9 bases match TRBD1. The CDR3 has 19 amino acids. Trimming at V came to 4 bases and at J to 4 bases, leaving 19 bases not matched to a gene. Germline V CDR1 and CDR2: SGHTA, FQGNSA. CDR3 nucleotide sequence: TGTGCCAGCAGCTATAATTGGGGGGGGGACAGGGTAAAAGGCACTGAAGCTTTCTTT. Protein sequence: CASSYNWGGDRVKGTEAFF.

The V call is TRBV6-5, the J call TRBJ2-5, with D perhaps matching TRBD2 (6 bases). Deletions cut 0 bases from V and 7 bases from J, with 15 bases between. Germline CDR1 and CDR2: MNHEY and SVGAGI. This CDR3 contains 15 residues. The CDR3 is CASSYSWSSVGTQYF. The CDR3 region has the DNA TGTGCCAGCAGTTACTCTTGGTCTAGCGTTGGGACCCAGTACTTC.

The chain uses TRBV19 and TRBJ1-4; the D gene is possibly TRBD1 (6 bases). The germline V and J ends were trimmed by 4 bases and 7 bases, with 13 bases remaining between them. Per the germline V gene, CDR1 is LNHDA and CDR2 is SQIVND (reference sequence). The CDR3 totals 14 residues. CDR3 nucleotides: TGTGCCAGTAGTAGAACAGGGATTGGTGAAAAACTGTTTTTT. This encodes CASSRTGIGEKLFF.

The chain recombines TRBV5-1 with TRBJ1-1, with a weak D call TRBD1 (5 bases). Trimming removed 2 bases at V and 7 bases at J, with 12 bases between. The CDR3 spans 13 residues. CDR1 is SGHRS, CDR2 YFSETQ, per germline. CDR3 sequence: CASSFDRGHEAFF. As DNA, the CDR3 is TGCGCCAGCAGCTTCGATAGGGGTCATGAAGCTTTCTTT. Drawing the rest from reference TRBV5-1 and TRBJ1-1, the complete variable domain is KAGVTQTPRYLIKTRGQQVTLSCSPISGHRSVSWYQQTPGQGLQFLFEYFSETQRNKGNFPGRFSGRQFSNSRSEMNVSTLELGDSALYLCASSFDRGHEAFFGQGTRLTVV.

The rearrangement links TRBV6-1 to TRBJ2-2; D not certain. The germline V gene has CDR1 MNHNS and CDR2 SASEGT. This CDR3 is built from 14 residues. V gave up 3 bases and J gave up 5 bases, with 10 bases separating them. CDR3 amino acids: CASSDAEVTGELFF. In DNA form, the CDR3 reads TGTGCCAGCAGTGACGCCGAGGTTACCGGGGAGCTGTTTTTT.

The chain couples TRBV28 to TRBJ2-5; D is uncertain. The CDR3 length is 11 residues. The V gene's germline CDR1 is MDHEN and CDR2 SYDVKM. The V gene lost 3 bases and the J gene lost 5 bases, with 4 bases spanning the gap. This CDR3 is CASSFSETQYF. The CDR3 coding sequence is TGTGCCAGCAGTTTTTCTGAGACCCAGTACTTC. Filled out from reference TRBV28 and TRBJ2-5, the complete variable domain reads DVKVTQSSRYLVKRTGEKVFLECVQDMDHENMFWYRQDPGLGLRLIYFSYDVKMKEKGDIPEGYSVSREKKERFSLILESASTNQTSMYLCASSFSETQYFGPGTRLLVL.